This is a list of T cell receptor beta chains from one sample in a study of T cell changes during pregnancy in multiple sclerosis. Profiling relied on immunoSEQ multiplex PCR, and the TCRdb table lists in-frame clones only, not all of them. The sample carries 45,000 to 65,000 clones, around 92% recorded once. The specimen was CD4+ T cells from peripheral blood mononuclear cells, collected after pregnancy. Every receptor here comes from a female donor with multiple sclerosis, enrolled in a pregnancy study. Each CDR3 is given with its conserved first and last residue. D genes are given only for firm matches. Only some rows state a clone size, as once, few, many or a class for expanded clones.

TRBV28	TRBJ2-7	-	-	CASSFRGSGYEQYF	TGTGCCAGCAGTTTTCGAGGGTCTGGGTACGAGCAGTACTTC
TRBV7-3	TRBJ2-5	-	TRBD2	CASSPGGLDDPGTQYF	TGTGCCAGCAGTCCCGGAGGACTAGACGACCCTGGGACCCAGTACTTC
TRBV7-6	TRBJ1-2	-	-	CASSSAGNYGYTF	TGTGCCAGCAGCTCGGCGGGGAACTATGGCTACACCTTC
TRBV6-1	TRBJ1-5	few	-	CASSHRDRSNQPQHF	TGTGCCAGCAGTCACAGGGATCGATCCAATCAGCCCCAGCATTTT
TRBV4-2	TRBJ2-6	-	TRBD1	CASSQDLAGGFGANVLTF	TGTGCCAGCAGCCAAGATTTGGCAGGGGGCTTTGGGGCCAACGTCCTGACTTTC
TRBV20-1	TRBJ2-7	-	-	CSASTSSEQYF	TGCAGTGCCTCGACTAGTTCCGAGCAGTACTTC
TRBV5-1	TRBJ2-2	-	-	CASSFPQGPTGELFF	TGCGCCAGCAGCTTTCCCCAGGGGCCCACCGGGGAGCTGTTTTTT
TRBV7-3	TRBJ2-5	-	TRBD1	CASRGTGSGAETQYF	TGTGCCAGCAGGGGGACAGGGTCAGGGGCAGAGACCCAGTACTTC
TRBV14	TRBJ1-5	-	-	CASSQQVGGPQHF	TGTGCCAGCAGCCAACAGGTCGGGGGGCCCCAGCATTTT
TRBV13	TRBJ1-1	-	TRBD1	CASSYGTDTEAFF	TGTGCCAGCAGCTACGGGACAGACACTGAAGCTTTCTTT
TRBV5-1	TRBJ2-7	few	-	CASSLESQRTYEQYF	TGCGCCAGCAGCTTGGAGTCCCAGCGGACCTACGAGCAGTACTTC
TRBV2	TRBJ2-7	once	TRBD2	CASSESSGRNEQYF	TGTGCCAGCAGTGAGTCGAGCGGGAGGAACGAGCAGTACTTC
TRBV28	TRBJ1-4	-	-	CASSLNSPWNEKLFF	TGTGCCAGCAGTTTAAATAGTCCCTGGAATGAAAAACTGTTTTTT
TRBV11-2	TRBJ1-6	-	TRBD1	CASSPGQYNSPLHF	TGTGCCAGCAGCCCGGGACAGTATAATTCACCCCTCCACTTT
TRBV5-6	TRBJ2-7	-	TRBD2	CASSVRTSGSRPGEQYF	TGTGCCAGCAGCGTCCGGACTAGCGGGAGCCGCCCAGGCGAGCAGTACTTC
TRBV5-5	TRBJ1-2	-	TRBD1	CASSLEGAQVYGYTF	TGTGCCAGCAGCTTGGAGGGGGCGCAAGTCTATGGCTACACCTTC
TRBV6-5	TRBJ2-1	-	TRBD2	CASSGTSGYNEQFF	TGTGCCAGCAGCGGGACTAGCGGATACAATGAGCAGTTCTTC
TRBV27	TRBJ1-2	-	-	CASRKGGAWGYTF	TGTGCCAGCAGGAAAGGGGGAGCGTGGGGCTACACCTTC
TRBV13	TRBJ2-7	-	-	CASSPPGQLTYEQYF	TGTGCCAGCAGCCCCCCGGGACAACTCACCTACGAGCAGTACTTC
TRBV28	TRBJ1-5	-	-	CASSLGGANQPQHF	TGTGCCAGCAGTTTAGGAGGGGCCAATCAGCCCCAGCATTTT
TRBV7-2	TRBJ2-2	-	TRBD1	CASSLNRGQVGELFF	TGTGCCAGCAGCTTAAACAGGGGGCAAGTCGGGGAGCTGTTTTTT
TRBV28	TRBJ1-1	-	TRBD1	CASSLEGRGTGNTEAFF	TGTGCCAGCAGTTTAGAGGGACGGGGGACAGGGAACACTGAAGCTTTCTTT
TRBV7-9	TRBJ2-6	-	-	CASSLDYRGIASGANVLTF	TGTGCCAGCAGCTTAGATTATCGGGGGATAGCCTCTGGGGCCAACGTCCTGACTTTC